This T cell receptor (beta chain) is drawn from a study of cytomegalovirus exposure and HLA in healthy donors. Study results and caveats: Certain sequence variants were highly shared and formed a cluster, and this cluster was likely a sequencing artifact. In a later analysis, V- and J-gene trimming of beta chains associated with a DCLRE1C missense variant, replicated independently. Donors belonging to an Asian-associated ancestry cluster reportedly showed fewer N-insertions in productive TCRs than the roughly 670-donor mean, according to what a later analysis found. Previous analysis showed most TCR beta V segments were productive about 87% or about 30% of the time.

Regarding this clone: The antigen is unknown.

This CDR3 is 14 amino acids long. V was shortened by 4 bases and J by 1 base, with 10 bases between the two germline ends. Germline lookup yields CDR1 SGHRS and CDR2 YFSETQ. The PCR ran on 60 Vbeta and 13 Jbeta primers. The repertoire was sequenced with immunoSEQ multiplex PCR; TCRdb's copy has only in-frame clones and lacks some. The table records just over 150,000 clones, under 80% of them present only once. The rearrangement links TRBV5-1 to TRBJ2-3, with D perhaps matching TRBD1 (5 bases). The clonotype originates from a woman between 25 and 40 years old in good health and CMV-seronegative. The sample consisted of PBMCs. The CDR3 sequence is CASSIPTGTDTQYF. CDR3 sequence (DNA): TGCGCCAGCAGCATACCGACAGGCACAGATACGCAGTATTTT.